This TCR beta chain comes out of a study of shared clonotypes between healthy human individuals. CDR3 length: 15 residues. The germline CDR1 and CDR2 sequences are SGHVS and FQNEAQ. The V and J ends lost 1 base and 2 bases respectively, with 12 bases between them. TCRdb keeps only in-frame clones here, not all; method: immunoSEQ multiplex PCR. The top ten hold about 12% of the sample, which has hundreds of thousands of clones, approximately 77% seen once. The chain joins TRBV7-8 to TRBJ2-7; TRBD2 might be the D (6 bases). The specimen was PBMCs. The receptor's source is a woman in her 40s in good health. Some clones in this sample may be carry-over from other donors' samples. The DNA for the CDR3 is TGTGCCAGCAGCTTAGGGGCCGGGGGTGCCTACGAGCAGTACTTC. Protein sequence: CASSLGAGGAYEQYF.